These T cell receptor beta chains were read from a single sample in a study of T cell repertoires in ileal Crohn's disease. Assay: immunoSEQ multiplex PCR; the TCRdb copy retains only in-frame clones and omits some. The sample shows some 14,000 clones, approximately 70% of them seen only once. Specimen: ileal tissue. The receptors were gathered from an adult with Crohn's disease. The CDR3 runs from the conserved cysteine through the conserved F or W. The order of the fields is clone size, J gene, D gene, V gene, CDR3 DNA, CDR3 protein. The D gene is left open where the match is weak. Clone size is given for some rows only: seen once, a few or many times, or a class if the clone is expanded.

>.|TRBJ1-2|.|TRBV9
TGTGCCAGCAGCGTGGATGGCGCTAACTATGGCTACACCTTC
CASSVDGANYGYTF
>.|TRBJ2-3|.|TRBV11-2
TGTGCCAGCAGCTTAGTACGGGGCAGCACAGATACGCAGTATTTT
CASSLVRGSTDTQYF
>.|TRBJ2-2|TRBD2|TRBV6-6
TGTGCCAGCAGTTACTCGGGGGGGGAGGCCGGGGAGCTGTTTTTT
CASSYSGGEAGELFF
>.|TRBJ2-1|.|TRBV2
TGTGCCAGCAGTGAAGAATCCGGGGCCCTGGGCAATGAGCAGTTCTTC
CASSEESGALGNEQFF
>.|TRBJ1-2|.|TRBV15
TGTGCCACCAGCAGAGATCGGGCGGGAGGCTACACCTTC
CATSRDRAGGYTF
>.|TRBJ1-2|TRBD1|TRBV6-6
TGTGCCAGCAGTGCCGACGGACAGGGGGTCTATGGCTACACCTTC
CASSADGQGVYGYTF
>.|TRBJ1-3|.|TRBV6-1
TGTGCCAGCAGTGATGACAGCCTGGGAAACACCATATATTTT
CASSDDSLGNTIYF
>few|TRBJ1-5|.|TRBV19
TGTGCCAGTAGTATCATTCGACGGGGTGGACTAGATCAGCCCCAGCATTTT
CASSIIRRGGLDQPQHF
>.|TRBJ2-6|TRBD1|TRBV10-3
TGTGCCATCAGGCCGGGACAGGGTAGCCCTGGGGCCAACGTCCTGACTTTC
CAIRPGQGSPGANVLTF
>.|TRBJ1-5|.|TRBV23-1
TGCGCCAGGAGCCCAGTGCGAGGCAATCAGCCCCAGCATTTT
CARSPVRGNQPQHF
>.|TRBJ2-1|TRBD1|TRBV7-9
TGTGCCAGCCCCCCACCGGGACAGATTAATGAGCAGTTCTTC
CASPPPGQINEQFF
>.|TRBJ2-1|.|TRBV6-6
TGTGCCAGCAGTCCGGGGGGCAGGAGCTCCTACAATGAGCAGTTCTTC
CASSPGGRSSYNEQFF
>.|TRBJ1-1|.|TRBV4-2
TGTGCCAGCAGCCAAGATTTAACCCTGAACACTGAAGCTTTCTTT
CASSQDLTLNTEAFF